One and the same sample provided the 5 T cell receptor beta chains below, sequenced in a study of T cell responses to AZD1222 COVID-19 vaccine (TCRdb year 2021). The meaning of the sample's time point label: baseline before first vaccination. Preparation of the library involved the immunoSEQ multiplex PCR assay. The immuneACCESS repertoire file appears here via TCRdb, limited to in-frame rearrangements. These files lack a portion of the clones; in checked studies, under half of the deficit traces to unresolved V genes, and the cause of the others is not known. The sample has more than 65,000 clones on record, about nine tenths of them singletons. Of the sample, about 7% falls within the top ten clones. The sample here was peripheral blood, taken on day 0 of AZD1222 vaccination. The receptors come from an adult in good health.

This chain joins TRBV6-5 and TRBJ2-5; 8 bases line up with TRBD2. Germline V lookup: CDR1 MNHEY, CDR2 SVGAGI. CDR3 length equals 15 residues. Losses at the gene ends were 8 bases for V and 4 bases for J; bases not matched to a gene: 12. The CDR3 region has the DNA TGTGCCAGCTTCCCGGGGGGGAGAGTGCGAGAGACCCAGTACTTC. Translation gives CASFPGGRVRETQYF.

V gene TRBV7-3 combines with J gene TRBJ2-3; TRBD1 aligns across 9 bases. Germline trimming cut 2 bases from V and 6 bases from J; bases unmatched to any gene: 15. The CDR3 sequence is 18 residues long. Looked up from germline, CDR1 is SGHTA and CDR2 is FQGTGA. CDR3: CASSLLLGTGRDGDTQYF. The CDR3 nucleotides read TGTGCCAGCAGCTTATTACTCGGGACAGGGAGAGATGGGGATACGCAGTATTTT. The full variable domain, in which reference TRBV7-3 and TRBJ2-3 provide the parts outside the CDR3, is GAGVSQTPSNKVTEKGKYVELRCDPISGHTALYWYRQSLGQGPEFLIYFQGTGAADDSGLPNDRFFAVRPEGSVSTLKIQRTERGDSAVYLCASSLLLGTGRDGDTQYFGPGTRLTVL.

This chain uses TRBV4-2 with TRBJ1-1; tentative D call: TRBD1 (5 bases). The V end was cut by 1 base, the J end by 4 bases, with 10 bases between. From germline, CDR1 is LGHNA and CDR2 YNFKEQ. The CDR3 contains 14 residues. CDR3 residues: CASSQGFGGTEAFF. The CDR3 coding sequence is TGTGCCAGCAGCCAAGGTTTCGGGGGCACTGAAGCTTTCTTT.

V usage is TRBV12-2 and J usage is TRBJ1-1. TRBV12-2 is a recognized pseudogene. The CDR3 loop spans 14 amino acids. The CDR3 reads CASRRIGPGSEAFF. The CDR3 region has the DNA TGTGCAAGTCGCCGAATAGGCCCTGGGTCTGAAGCTTTCTTT.

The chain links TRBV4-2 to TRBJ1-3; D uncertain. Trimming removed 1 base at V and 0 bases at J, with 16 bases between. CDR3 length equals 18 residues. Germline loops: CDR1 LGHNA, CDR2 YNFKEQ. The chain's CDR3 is CASSQGPGRESSGNTIYF. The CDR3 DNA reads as TGTGCCAGCAGCCAAGGGCCCGGGAGGGAGAGCTCTGGAAACACCATATATTTT.